The present entry profiles one T cell receptor beta chain with its context. Its antigen is undetermined. Other DNA sequences from this sample encode an identical CDR3 as well. The record originates from a study of identifying expanded T cells in peripheral blood. Study-wide points: Roughly 1.1 clones differed between technical replicates, versus approximately 17 and 20 over time. Across healthy donors, higher total template counts meant significantly greater approximately 2-week count variance.

The method was immunoSEQ multiplex PCR; TCRdb's version includes in-frame clones alone and lacks a portion of them. The repertoire holds about 58,000 clones, with approximately 82% as singletons. The V and J ends lost 1 base and 2 bases respectively, with 11 bases between them. The germline V gene has CDR1 SEHNR and CDR2 FQNEAQ (reference sequence). This CDR3 region has 15 residues. During the collection period, no donor immune events like infections were recorded. The specimen sequenced was blood. This chain links TRBV7-9 with TRBJ2-5, with D perhaps TRBD1 (7 bases). This receptor was identified in a person between 18 and 69 years old in good health. The CDR3 loop reads CASSLGAGGQETQYF. In DNA, the CDR3 is TGTGCCAGCAGCTTAGGAGCAGGGGGGCAAGAGACCCAGTACTTC.